A selection of T cell receptor beta chains follows, all from one sample in a study of T cells in Graves' hyperthyroidism and ophthalmopathy. TCRdb recomputed calls from the multiplex PCR reads with MiXCR, one row per CDR3 protein. The sample lists 450,000 to 700,000 distinct CDR3 sequences; around 46% were seen once. What was sequenced was peripheral blood or thyroid tissue (not recorded which). The source is an adult woman with Graves' disease, either hyperthyroidism or ophthalmopathy (not recorded which). Both conserved end residues are part of each CDR3. Fields, in order: CDR3 DNA, CDR3 protein, V gene, D gene, J gene, clone size. The D gene is left open where the match is weak. Clone size is shown for a subset of rows, as once, few, many or a class of expanded clone.

TGTGCCAGCAGCCTGGGCGGCGGGACAGGGTGGTCGCGCGAGGGGGAGCAGTACTTC,CASSLGGGTGWSREGEQYF,TRBV13,TRBD1,TRBJ2-7,many
TGTGCCAGCACCAAGGGGCGGTTAAATGAAAAACTGTTTTTT,CASTKGRLNEKLFF,TRBV12-3/TRBV12-4,-,TRBJ1-4,many
TGCGCCAGCAGCTTGATTCCGACAGGGCAAGAGACCCAGTACTTC,CASSLIPTGQETQYF,TRBV5-1,TRBD1,TRBJ2-5,many
TGTGCCAGCAGCCAAGCCGGCGGGAGTAATTCACCCCTCCACTTT,CASSQAGGSNSPLHF,TRBV14,-,TRBJ1-6,many
TGTGCCAGCAGCTTAGGAGGGGGCCGAAACGAGCAGTACTTC,CASSLGGGRNEQYF,TRBV7-6,TRBD1,TRBJ2-7,-
TGTGCCAGCAGTGAAGGGGTTTCGGCAAGGACAGGGGGCCCAGCTAACTATGGCTACACCTTC,CASSEGVSARTGGPANYGYTF,TRBV25-1,TRBD1,TRBJ1-2,once
TGTGCCATCAGCGCAGAAATTGCCTACGAGCAGTACTTC,CAISAEIAYEQYF,TRBV10-3,-,TRBJ2-7,many
TGTGCCAGCAGCTTAGGCACGGCAGGCACTGAAGCTTTCTTT,CASSLGTAGTEAFF,TRBV7-9,-,TRBJ1-1,few
TGTGCCATCAGCACGGCTTCGGGTGGAGAGACCCAGTACTTC,CAISTASGGETQYF,TRBV10-3,-,TRBJ2-5,-
TGTGCCAGCAGTTCCAGGGCTGAGCATTTT,CASSSRAEHF,TRBV2,-,TRBJ1-5,-